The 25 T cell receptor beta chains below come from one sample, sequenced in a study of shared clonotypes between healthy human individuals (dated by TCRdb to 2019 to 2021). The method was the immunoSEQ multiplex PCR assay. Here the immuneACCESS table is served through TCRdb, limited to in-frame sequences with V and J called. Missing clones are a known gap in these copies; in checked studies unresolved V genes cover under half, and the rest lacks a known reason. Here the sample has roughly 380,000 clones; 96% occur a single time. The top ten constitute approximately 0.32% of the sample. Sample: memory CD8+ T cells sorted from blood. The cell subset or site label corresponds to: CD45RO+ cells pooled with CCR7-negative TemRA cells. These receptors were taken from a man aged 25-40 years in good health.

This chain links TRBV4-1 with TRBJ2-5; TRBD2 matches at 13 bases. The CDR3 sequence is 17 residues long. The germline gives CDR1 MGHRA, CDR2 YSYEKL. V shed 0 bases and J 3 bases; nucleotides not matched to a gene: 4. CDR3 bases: TGCGCCAGCAGCCAAGAGAGGGGGACTAGCGGGGAAGAGACCCAGTACTTC. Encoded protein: CASSQERGTSGEETQYF.

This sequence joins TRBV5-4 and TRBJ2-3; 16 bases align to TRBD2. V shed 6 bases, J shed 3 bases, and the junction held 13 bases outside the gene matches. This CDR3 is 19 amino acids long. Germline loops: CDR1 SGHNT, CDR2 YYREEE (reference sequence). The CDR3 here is CASTPPGLAGGQPTDTQYF. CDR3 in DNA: TGTGCCAGCACCCCACCGGGACTAGCGGGAGGGCAGCCTACAGATACGCAGTATTTT.

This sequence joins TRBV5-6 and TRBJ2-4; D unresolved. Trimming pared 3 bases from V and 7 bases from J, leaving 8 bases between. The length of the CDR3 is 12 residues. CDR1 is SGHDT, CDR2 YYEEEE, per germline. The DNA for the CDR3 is TGTGCCAGCAGCTGGGGTGTGAACATTCAGTACTTC. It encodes CASSWGVNIQYF.

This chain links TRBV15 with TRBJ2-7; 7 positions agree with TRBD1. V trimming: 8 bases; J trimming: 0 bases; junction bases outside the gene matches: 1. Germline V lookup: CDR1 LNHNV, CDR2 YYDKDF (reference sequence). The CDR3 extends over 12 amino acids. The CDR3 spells CATRDSSYEQYF. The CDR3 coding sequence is TGTGCCACCCGGGACAGCTCCTACGAGCAGTACTTC.

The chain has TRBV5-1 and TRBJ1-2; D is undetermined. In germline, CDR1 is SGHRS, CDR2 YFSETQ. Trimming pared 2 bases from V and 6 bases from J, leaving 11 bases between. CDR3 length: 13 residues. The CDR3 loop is CASSFQAGNGYTF. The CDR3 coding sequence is TGCGCCAGCAGCTTTCAAGCGGGGAATGGCTACACCTTC.

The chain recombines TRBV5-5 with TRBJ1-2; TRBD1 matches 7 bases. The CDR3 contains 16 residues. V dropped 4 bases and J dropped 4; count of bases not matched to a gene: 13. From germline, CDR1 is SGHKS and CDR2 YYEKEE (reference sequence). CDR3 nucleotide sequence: TGTGCCAGCAGCCCGACGGGAGGACAGGCTCCCTATGGCTACACCTTC. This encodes CASSPTGGQAPYGYTF. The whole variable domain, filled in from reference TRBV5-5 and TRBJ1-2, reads DAGVTQSPTHLIKTRGQQVTLRCSPISGHKSVSWYQQVLGQGPQFIFQYYEKEERGRGNFPDRFSARQFPNYSSELNVNALLLGDSALYLCASSPTGGQAPYGYTFGSGTRLTVV.

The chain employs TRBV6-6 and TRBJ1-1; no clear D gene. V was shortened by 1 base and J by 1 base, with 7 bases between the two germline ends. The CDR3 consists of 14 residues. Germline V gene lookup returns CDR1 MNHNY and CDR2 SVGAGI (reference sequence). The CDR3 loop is CASSYLDGNTEAFF. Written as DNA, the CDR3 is TGTGCCAGCAGTTACTTGGACGGGAACACTGAAGCTTTCTTT.

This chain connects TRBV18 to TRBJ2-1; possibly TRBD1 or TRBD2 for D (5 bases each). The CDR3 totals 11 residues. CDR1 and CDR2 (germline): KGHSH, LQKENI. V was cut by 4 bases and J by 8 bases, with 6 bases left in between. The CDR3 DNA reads TGTGCCAGCTCACGAGGGGATGAGCAGTTCTTC. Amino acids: CASSRGDEQFF.

The CDR3 coding sequence is TGTGCCAGCAGCTCCGGGATGCCCTACGAGCAGTACTTC. This gives the protein CASSSGMPYEQYF. The gene calls are TRBV7-9 and TRBJ2-7; D perhaps matches TRBD2 (5 bases). Germline loops: CDR1 SEHNR, CDR2 FQNEAQ (reference sequence). This CDR3 spans 13 amino acids. Trimming removed 4 bases at V and 2 bases at J, with 9 bases between.

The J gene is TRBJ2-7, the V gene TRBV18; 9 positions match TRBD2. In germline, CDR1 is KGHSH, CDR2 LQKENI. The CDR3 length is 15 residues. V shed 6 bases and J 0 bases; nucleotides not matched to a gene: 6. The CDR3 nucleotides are TGTGCCAGCTCCCTTCTAGCGGGACTCTCCTACGAGCAGTACTTC. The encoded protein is CASSLLAGLSYEQYF.

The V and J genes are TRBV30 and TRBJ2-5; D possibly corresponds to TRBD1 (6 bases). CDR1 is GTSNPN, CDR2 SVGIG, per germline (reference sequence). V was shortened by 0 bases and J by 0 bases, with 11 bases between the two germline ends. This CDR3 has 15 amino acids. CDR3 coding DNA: TGTGCCTGGAGTGTAGGCCACAGGGACCAAGAGACCCAGTACTTC. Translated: CAWSVGHRDQETQYF.

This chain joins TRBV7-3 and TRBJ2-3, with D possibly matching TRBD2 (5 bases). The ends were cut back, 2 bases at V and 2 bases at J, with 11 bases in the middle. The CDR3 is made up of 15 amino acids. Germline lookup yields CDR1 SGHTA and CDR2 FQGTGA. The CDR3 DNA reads TGTGCCAGCAGCTTAGAGGCTAGCCCCACAGATACGCAGTATTTT. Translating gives CASSLEASPTDTQYF.

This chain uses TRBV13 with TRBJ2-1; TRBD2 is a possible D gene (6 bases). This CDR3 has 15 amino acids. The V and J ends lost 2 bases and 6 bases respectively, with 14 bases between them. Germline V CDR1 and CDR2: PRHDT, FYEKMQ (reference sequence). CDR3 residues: CASSLNPLASNEQFF. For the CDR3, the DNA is TGTGCCAGCAGCTTAAACCCTCTAGCGAGCAATGAGCAGTTCTTC.

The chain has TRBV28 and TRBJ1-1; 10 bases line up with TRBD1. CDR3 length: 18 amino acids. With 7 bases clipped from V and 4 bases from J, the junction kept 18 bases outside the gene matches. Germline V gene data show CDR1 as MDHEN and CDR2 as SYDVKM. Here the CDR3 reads CASTWRDRGYFYGTEAFF. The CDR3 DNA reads TGTGCCAGCACTTGGCGGGACAGGGGATATTTTTATGGCACTGAAGCTTTCTTT.

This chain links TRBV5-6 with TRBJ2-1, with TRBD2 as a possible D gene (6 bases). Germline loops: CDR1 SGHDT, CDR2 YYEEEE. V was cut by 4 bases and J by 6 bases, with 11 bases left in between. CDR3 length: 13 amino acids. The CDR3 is CASSKTSANEQFF. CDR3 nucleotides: TGTGCCAGCAGCAAGACTAGTGCCAATGAGCAGTTCTTC.

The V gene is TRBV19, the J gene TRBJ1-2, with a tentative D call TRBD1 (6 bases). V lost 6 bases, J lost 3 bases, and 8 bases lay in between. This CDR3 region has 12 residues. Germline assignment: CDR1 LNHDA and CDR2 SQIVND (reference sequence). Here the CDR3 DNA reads TGTGCCAGTAGCCGGACAGACTATGGCTACACCTTC. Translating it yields CASSRTDYGYTF.

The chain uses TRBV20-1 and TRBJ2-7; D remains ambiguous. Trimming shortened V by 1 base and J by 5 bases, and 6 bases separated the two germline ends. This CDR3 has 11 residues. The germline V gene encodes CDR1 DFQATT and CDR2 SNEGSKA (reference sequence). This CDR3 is CSARAFNEQYF. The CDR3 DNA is TGCAGTGCTAGAGCCTTTAACGAGCAGTACTTC.

DNA of the CDR3: TGTGCCAGCAGCGTAGTGGCTAGCGCGATCGGGGAGCTGTTTTTT. This translates into CASSVVASAIGELFF. V gene TRBV9 combines with J gene TRBJ2-2, with D possibly being TRBD2 (6 bases). This CDR3 is 15 amino acids long. In germline, CDR1 is SGDLS, CDR2 YYNGEE. V gave up 0 bases and J gave up 7 bases, with 13 bases separating them.

The DNA of the CDR3 is TGCAGTGCTAGGCAGGAGAGGGCTTTCTTT. It codes for CSARQERAFF. This chain connects TRBV20-1 to TRBJ1-1; D remains ambiguous. Per germline, CDR1 DFQATT and CDR2 SNEGSKA (reference sequence). The CDR3 extends over 10 amino acids. Trimming took 3 bases from V and 11 from J, leaving 10 bases between them.

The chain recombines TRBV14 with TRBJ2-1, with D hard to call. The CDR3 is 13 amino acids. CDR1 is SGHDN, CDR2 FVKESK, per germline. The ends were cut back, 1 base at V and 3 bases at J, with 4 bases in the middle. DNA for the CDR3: TGTGCCAGCAGCCAAGGCCACTACAATGAGCAGTTCTTC. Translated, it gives CASSQGHYNEQFF. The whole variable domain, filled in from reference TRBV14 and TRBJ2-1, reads EAGVTQFPSHSVIEKGQTVTLRCDPISGHDNLYWYRRVMGKEIKFLLHFVKESKQDESGMPNNRFLAERTGGTYSTLKVQPAELEDSGVYFCASSQGHYNEQFFGPGTRLTVL.

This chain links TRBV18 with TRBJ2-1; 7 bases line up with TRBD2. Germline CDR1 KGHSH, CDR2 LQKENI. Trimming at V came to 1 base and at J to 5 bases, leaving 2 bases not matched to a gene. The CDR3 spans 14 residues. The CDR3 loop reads CASSPRDYHNEQFF. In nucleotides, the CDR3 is TGTGCCAGCTCACCACGGGACTACCACAATGAGCAGTTCTTC.

The CDR3 loop is CASSPGVNYGYTF. The CDR3 DNA sequence: TGTGCCAGCAGCCCGGGAGTTAACTATGGCTACACCTTC. The gene calls are TRBV6-1 and TRBJ1-2; unclear D gene. The CDR3 runs 13 residues. Germline V gene data show CDR1 as MNHNS and CDR2 as SASEGT. V lost 6 bases and J 1 base, leaving 9 bases between the germline ends.

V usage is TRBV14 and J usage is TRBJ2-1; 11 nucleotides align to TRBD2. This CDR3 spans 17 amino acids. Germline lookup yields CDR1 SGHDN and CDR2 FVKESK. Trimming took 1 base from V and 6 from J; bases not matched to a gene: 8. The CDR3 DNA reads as TGTGCCAGCAGCCAAGGAGGAGGGCTAGCGGGAGGCAATGAGCAGTTCTTC. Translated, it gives CASSQGGGLAGGNEQFF.

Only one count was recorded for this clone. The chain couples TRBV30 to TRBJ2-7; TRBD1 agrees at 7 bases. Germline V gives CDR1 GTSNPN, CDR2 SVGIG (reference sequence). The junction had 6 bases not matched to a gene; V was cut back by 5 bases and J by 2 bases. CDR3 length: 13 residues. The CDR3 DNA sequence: TGTGCCTGGCAAAGGGACAGCCCCTACGAGCAGTACTTC. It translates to CAWQRDSPYEQYF.

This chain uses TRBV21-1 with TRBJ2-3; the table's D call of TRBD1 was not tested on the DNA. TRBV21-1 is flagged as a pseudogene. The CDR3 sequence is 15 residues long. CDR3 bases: TGTGCCAGCAGCAAAGCGCAGGGGGGCACAGATACGCAGTATTTT. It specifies CASSKAQGGTDTQYF.